Presented here are 25 T cell receptor beta chains from one specimen sequenced in a study of blood T cell repertoires in COVID-19. Profiled with immunoSEQ multiplex PCR; TCRdb holds only in-frame clones, not every one. The sample lists about 400,000 clones, around 87% seen once, with roughly 2% in the top ten. Source material: PBMCs or T cells enriched from blood (not recorded which). Receptors originate from a man aged 40-49 years in a cohort exposed to, infected with or recovered from COVID-19 (not recorded which).

J is TRBJ2-7 and V is TRBV28; D is perhaps TRBD1 (6 bases). The CDR3 is 14 amino acids. Looked up from germline, CDR1 is MDHEN and CDR2 is SYDVKM. Trimming removed 5 bases from V and 2 bases from J, with 13 bases in between. The DNA of the CDR3 is TGTGCCAGCAGTACCCCCGGGACAACCTACGAGCAGTACTTC. Protein: CASSTPGTTYEQYF.

V gene TRBV18 combines with J gene TRBJ2-7; D might be TRBD2 (5 bases). The germline V gene encodes CDR1 KGHSH and CDR2 LQKENI. V dropped 6 bases and J dropped 9 bases, with 18 bases sitting between them. The CDR3 is 13 residues long. The CDR3 DNA sequence: TGTGCCAGCTCCTTAGGGAGCTCATTGGGGCAGTACTTC. Encoded protein: CASSLGSSLGQYF.

The V call is TRBV7-8, the J call TRBJ2-1, with TRBD2 matching over 8 bases. Losses at the gene ends were 4 bases for V and 6 bases for J; bases not matched to a gene: 8. This CDR3 region has 15 residues. Germline V gene lookup returns CDR1 SGHVS and CDR2 FQNEAQ. The CDR3 DNA sequence: TGTGCCAGCAGCTCCTCTAGCGGGTTCGGCAATGAGCAGTTCTTC. Translated: CASSSSSGFGNEQFF.

This clone was detected once. The V call is TRBV9, the J call TRBJ2-6, with D possibly matching TRBD2 (6 bases). In germline, CDR1 is SGDLS, CDR2 YYNGEE. V was pared by 4 bases and J by 0 bases, with 11 bases between. The length of the CDR3 is 16 residues. The CDR3 reads CASSPRTISGANVLTF. Written as DNA, the CDR3 is TGTGCCAGCAGCCCTAGGACTATCTCTGGGGCCAACGTCCTGACTTTC.

In this sample, this clone turned up once. The chain joins TRBV30 to TRBJ1-2; TRBD1 is a possible D gene (5 bases). The CDR3 has 14 residues. Germline V gene sequence: CDR1 GTSNPN, CDR2 SVGIG (reference sequence). Trimming removed 3 bases at V and 2 bases at J, with 13 bases between. The CDR3 coding sequence is TGTGCCTGGAGAGTAGGGGAACCCAACTATGGCTACACCTTC. This translates into CAWRVGEPNYGYTF.

This clone was seen only once. The genes are TRBV23-1 and TRBJ1-5; 8 nucleotides line up with TRBD1. TRBV23-1 is labeled an ORF, and its function is uncertain. This CDR3 has 17 amino acids. V gave up 3 bases and J gave up 5 bases; unmatched junction bases: 12. The CDR3 loop reads CASSHVRRGQVHQPQHF. The CDR3 DNA is TGCGCCAGCAGTCACGTTCGCAGGGGGCAGGTACATCAGCCCCAGCATTTT.

J is TRBJ2-1 and V is TRBV30, with 13 nucleotides matching TRBD2. The CDR3 runs 13 residues. The germline gives CDR1 GTSNPN, CDR2 SVGIG (reference sequence). CDR3 sequence reads: CALGTSGIKEQFF. The CDR3 DNA reads TGTGCTCTAGGGACTAGCGGGATTAAGGAGCAGTTCTTC.

The chain recombines TRBV10-3 with TRBJ1-1; maybe TRBD1 (5 bases). The CDR3 consists of 15 residues. Germline V CDR1 and CDR2: ENHRY, SYGVKD. V dropped 4 bases and J dropped 6 bases, with 18 bases sitting between them. CDR3 nucleotides: TGTGCCATCAGTGCCGAAGGGGTGCGAACTCCTGAAGCTTTCTTT. This gives the protein CAISAEGVRTPEAFF.

The chain carries TRBV11-2 and TRBJ2-7; weak D call: TRBD1 (5 bases). In germline, CDR1 is SGHAT, CDR2 FQNNGV. Trimming stripped 0 bases from V and 5 bases from J, with 23 bases between. This CDR3 contains 18 residues. The CDR3 loop is CASSLDSWGREVPHEQYF. CDR3 bases: TGTGCCAGCAGCTTAGACTCCTGGGGCAGGGAAGTACCCCACGAGCAGTACTTC.

The chain joins TRBV5-6 to TRBJ2-3, with 9 bases lining up with TRBD1. V was pared by 3 bases and J by 1 base, with 3 bases of the junction left unmatched. Germline V gene data show CDR1 as SGHDT and CDR2 as YYEEEE. The CDR3 is 15 residues long. DNA for the CDR3: TGTGCCAGCAGCTCGGGACAGGGTGGCACAGATACGCAGTATTTT. This encodes CASSSGQGGTDTQYF.

The gene calls are TRBV7-9 and TRBJ2-2; TRBD1 might be the D (6 bases). Per the germline V gene, CDR1 is SEHNR and CDR2 is FQNEAQ (reference sequence). The V and J ends lost 4 bases and 3 bases respectively, with 15 bases between them. The CDR3 spans 16 residues. The CDR3 loop reads CASSSERQVYTGELFF. CDR3 bases: TGTGCCAGCAGCTCAGAAAGACAGGTTTACACCGGGGAGCTGTTTTTT.

V and J are TRBV5-1 and TRBJ2-3, with D maybe TRBD2 (5 bases). The CDR3 is made up of 15 amino acids. V lost 0 bases and J 5 bases, leaving 13 bases between the germline ends. CDR1 and CDR2 from the germline V gene are SGHRS and YFSETQ. The CDR3 DNA reads as TGCGCCAGCAGCTTGGGACCGGGATCGGGAGATACGCAGTATTTT. It codes for CASSLGPGSGDTQYF.

CDR3 DNA: TGTGCCAGCAGCGCCAGAGCGGGAGTACAAGAGACCCAGTACTTC. Residues: CASSARAGVQETQYF. The J gene is TRBJ2-5, the V gene TRBV9, with 8 bases fitting TRBD2. Germline CDR1 is SGDLS and CDR2 is YYNGEE. The length of the CDR3 is 15 residues. Germline trimming cut 3 bases from V and 2 bases from J; bases unmatched to any gene: 6.

This clone occurred a few times. J is TRBJ1-5 and V is TRBV10-2; D gene ambiguous. The ends were cut back, 6 bases at V and 0 bases at J, with 9 bases in the middle. CDR3 length: 14 residues. CDR1 and CDR2 (germline): WSHSY, SAAADI. CDR3 protein: CASRAGYSNQPQHF. CDR3 DNA: TGCGCCAGCAGGGCAGGTTATAGCAATCAGCCCCAGCATTTT.

The chain links TRBV6-2 or TRBV6-3 to TRBJ2-4; D might be TRBD1 (6 bases). Per germline, CDR1 MNHEY and CDR2 SVGEGT. The CDR3 covers 15 residues. V was trimmed by 6 bases and J by 0 bases, leaving 12 bases between them. CDR3 region: CASSPRGEAKNIQYF. CDR3 nucleotide sequence: TGTGCCAGCAGCCCCAGGGGCGAAGCCAAAAACATTCAGTACTTC.

The chain employs TRBV7-9 and TRBJ1-5, with TRBD1 identical over 9 bases. Germline CDR1 and CDR2: SEHNR and FQNEAQ (reference sequence). This CDR3 comprises 16 residues. The V and J ends lost 1 base and 6 bases, in that order; junction bases with no gene match: 7. CDR3 in amino acids: CASSLGTGTGSQPQHF. CDR3 nucleotides: TGTGCCAGCAGCTTAGGAACCGGGACAGGGAGTCAGCCCCAGCATTTT.

V and J are TRBV7-2 and TRBJ2-7; possible D gene TRBD2, 6 bases. Germline-derived CDR1 and CDR2 are SGHTA and FQGNSA. The CDR3 runs 14 residues. Trimming cost V 5 bases and J 2 bases, with 13 bases left between them. CDR3 loop: CASSPLPGAYEQYF. The CDR3, as DNA: TGTGCCAGCAGCCCCCTCCCGGGGGCCTACGAGCAGTACTTC.

Many counts were recorded for this clone. The CDR3 DNA is TGCGCCAGCAGCCAAGATGACCCTGGGACAGGGGGCTTGAGAAACACCATATATTTT. Translated, it gives CASSQDDPGTGGLRNTIYF. The rearrangement links TRBV4-1 to TRBJ1-3; 12 bases map to TRBD1. The CDR3 totals 19 residues. The germline V gene has CDR1 MGHRA and CDR2 YSYEKL. The V segment lost 0 bases and the J segment 5 bases; nucleotides outside the gene matches: 11.

This clone was observed a handful of times. This sequence joins TRBV3-1 (or the pseudogene TRBV3-2) and TRBJ1-1; TRBD1 might be the D (5 bases). The CDR3 consists of 14 residues. V lost 4 bases and J lost 5, with 14 bases in between. CDR1 is LGHDT, CDR2 YNNKEL, per germline (reference sequence). The CDR3 nucleotides are TGTGCCAGCAGCCTGCAGGGAAAGGGGACTGAAGCTTTCTTT. It translates to CASSLQGKGTEAFF.

The chain links TRBV15 to TRBJ2-7, with 11 bases matching TRBD1. Germline V gives CDR1 LNHNV, CDR2 YYDKDF (reference sequence). The CDR3 runs 16 residues. The ends lost 3 bases at V and 4 bases at J; junction bases unmatched: 8. The CDR3 protein is CATSRGVGQGAYEQYF. For the CDR3, the DNA is TGTGCCACCAGCAGGGGGGTTGGACAGGGGGCTTACGAGCAGTACTTC. Drawing the rest from reference TRBV15 and TRBJ2-7, the complete variable domain is DAMVIQNPRYQVTQFGKPVTLSCSQTLNHNVMYWYQQKSSQAPKLLFHYYDKDFNNEADTPDNFQSRRPNTSFCFLDIRSPGLGDTAMYLCATSRGVGQGAYEQYFGPGTRLTVT.

The rearrangement uses TRBV28 and TRBJ1-2, with 8 bases matching TRBD1. Per the germline V gene, CDR1 is MDHEN and CDR2 is SYDVKM. J gave up 6 bases and V 7 bases, and 7 bases lay outside the gene matches. The CDR3 is 13 residues long. The CDR3 loop is CASISSGQDGYTF. The DNA for the CDR3 is TGTGCCAGCATTTCTTCGGGACAGGATGGCTACACCTTC.

The J gene is TRBJ2-1, the V gene TRBV19; D perhaps matches TRBD1 (6 bases). This CDR3 has 14 amino acids. CDR1 LNHDA and CDR2 SQIVND come from the germline V gene (reference sequence). Trimming stripped 4 bases from V and 6 bases from J, with 13 bases between. The CDR3 DNA follows: TGTGCCAGTAGTACGGAGATAGGGGGCAATGAGCAGTTCTTC. Its translation: CASSTEIGGNEQFF.

This chain's CDR3 is CASSLVPDRANTGELFF. The DNA of the CDR3 is TGTGCCAGCAGCTTAGTCCCGGACAGGGCCAACACCGGGGAGCTGTTTTTT. The V and J genes are TRBV7-7 and TRBJ2-2; 8 bases map to TRBD1. V shed 1 base and J 2 bases; nucleotides not matched to a gene: 6. Germline CDR1 is SSHAT and CDR2 is FNYEAQ (reference sequence). The CDR3 has 17 residues.

V gene TRBV3-1 (or the pseudogene TRBV3-2) combines with J gene TRBJ1-2; D gene unclear. Trimming took 3 bases from V and 3 from J, leaving 14 bases between them. The CDR3 contains 15 residues. CDR1 and CDR2 from the germline V gene are LGHDT and YNNKEL (reference sequence). In DNA form, the CDR3 reads TGTGCCAGCAGCCATACGCGTAGCCTCGACTATGGCTACACCTTC. As protein: CASSHTRSLDYGYTF.

This chain links TRBV5-1 with TRBJ1-1; 8 bases align to TRBD1. CDR3 length: 16 amino acids. J was trimmed by 4 bases and V by 0 bases; bases with no gene match: 8. Germline V gene data show CDR1 as SGHRS and CDR2 as YFSETQ. The CDR3 sequence is CASSLAQGAGGTEAFF. The CDR3, as DNA: TGCGCCAGCAGCTTGGCGCAGGGGGCAGGTGGCACTGAAGCTTTCTTT.